This T cell receptor beta chain was obtained from a study of radiation and T cells in renal cell carcinoma. This CDR3 region has 15 residues. V was clipped by 6 bases and J by 3 bases; unmatched bases: 6. CDR1 is WSHSY and CDR2 is SAAADI in the germline V gene. The data were produced by immunoSEQ multiplex PCR, yet TCRdb's version contains in-frame clones alone and is incomplete. The top ten hold around 3% of the sample, which has approximately 110,000 clones, approximately 82% seen once. The time point: baseline pretreatment blood. The treatment here: 15 Gy SBRT to primary tumor, nephrectomy 4 weeks later.

V is TRBV10-2 and J is TRBJ2-2; 8 bases fit TRBD2. The input for sequencing was blood, taken from a patient whose treatment included radiotherapy and nephrectomy. This receptor was obtained from a woman aged 55 to 70 with renal cell carcinoma. The CDR3 loop reads CASSKGLGDTGELFF. The CDR3 region has the DNA TGCGCCAGCAGCAAGGGACTAGGGGACACCGGGGAGCTGTTTTTT.